Below are 18 T cell receptor beta chains sequenced from a single sample in a study of shared clonotypes between healthy human individuals. TCRdb's copy holds only in-frame clones and misses some; the assay was immunoSEQ multiplex PCR. The sample consists of about 2.1 million clones, around 95% of them appearing once. Naive-designated CD8 cells lacked CD45RO, were positively enriched for CCR7, and omitted terminally differentiated effector memory CD45RA+ cells. What was sequenced was naive CD8+ T cells from PBMCs. The receptors come from a man aged 18 to 35 in good health. Some clones in this sample may be carry-over from other donors' samples.

The genes are TRBV28 and TRBJ2-7; no reliable D call. The germline gives CDR1 MDHEN, CDR2 SYDVKM. The V end was cut by 2 bases, the J end by 3 bases, with 5 bases between. This CDR3 comprises 12 residues. The CDR3 nucleotides read TGTGCCAGCAGTTTACACCTCTACGAGCAGTACTTC. The encoded protein is CASSLHLYEQYF.

The rearrangement joins TRBV5-6 to TRBJ2-7; D perhaps matches TRBD2 (6 bases). This CDR3 comprises 14 residues. V lost 6 bases, J lost 3 bases, and 16 bases lay in between. Germline loops: CDR1 SGHDT, CDR2 YYEEEE. This CDR3 is CASNSIPGDYEQYF. CDR3 in DNA: TGTGCCAGCAACTCAATTCCGGGGGACTACGAGCAGTACTTC.

The chain recombines TRBV27 with TRBJ1-2; maybe TRBD1 (6 bases). CDR3 size: 16 residues. CDR1 and CDR2 (germline): MNHEY, SMNVEV (reference sequence). V was pared by 3 bases and J by 5 bases, with 19 bases between. CDR3 loop: CASSFSRGRNLYGYTF. The CDR3 coding sequence is TGTGCCAGCAGTTTTAGCAGGGGCCGGAACCTATATGGCTACACCTTC.

The gene calls are TRBV29-1 and TRBJ1-1; TRBD1 might be the D (5 bases). V was clipped by 7 bases and J by 0 bases, with 12 bases between them. The CDR3 is 13 residues long. The V gene's germline CDR1 is SQVTM and CDR2 ANQGSEA. The CDR3 reads CSARGRLNTEAFF. CDR3 coding DNA: TGCAGCGCTAGGGGACGGCTGAACACTGAAGCTTTCTTT.

With respect to this clone: Distinct nucleotide sequences in the sample also encode this CDR3. The V and J genes are TRBV2 and TRBJ1-2; D unresolved. Germline values: CDR1 SNHLY, CDR2 FYNNEI. The germline V and J ends were trimmed by 1 base and 2 bases, with 8 bases remaining between them. The CDR3 is made up of 14 amino acids. This chain's CDR3 is CASSEGGSNYGYTF. CDR3 nucleotides: TGTGCCAGCAGTGAAGGTGGGTCCAACTATGGCTACACCTTC.

V gene TRBV13 combines with J gene TRBJ1-1; no firm D call. CDR1 is PRHDT and CDR2 is FYEKMQ in the germline V gene (reference sequence). The CDR3 sequence is 13 residues long. The V end lost 5 bases, the J end lost 5 bases, and 12 bases lay between the germline ends. CDR3 protein: CASSPYSNTEAFF. The CDR3 DNA reads as TGTGCCAGCAGCCCTTATTCGAATACTGAAGCTTTCTTT.

This clone came up once. The rearrangement links TRBV27 to TRBJ2-2, with 7 bases lining up with TRBD2. With V trimmed by 3 bases and J by 2 bases, 3 bases remained unmatched. The CDR3 is 15 amino acids. The germline CDR1 and CDR2 sequences are MNHEY and SMNVEV (reference sequence). CDR3 sequence reads: CASSLQGLNTGELFF. The DNA for the CDR3 is TGTGCCAGCAGTTTGCAGGGACTAAACACCGGGGAGCTGTTTTTT.

J is TRBJ2-7 and V is TRBV30, with 7 positions matching TRBD1. This CDR3 has 12 amino acids. The J segment lost 6 bases and the V segment lost 1 base, leaving 3 bases of the junction unmatched. Per the germline V gene, CDR1 is GTSNPN and CDR2 is SVGIG (reference sequence). CDR3 amino acids: CAWSGDSSEQYF. The CDR3 DNA reads as TGTGCCTGGAGTGGGGACAGCTCCGAGCAGTACTTC. The variable domain in full, with the rest retrieved from reference TRBV30 and TRBJ2-7, is SQTIHQWPATLVQPVGSPLSLECTVEGTSNPNLYWYRQAAGRGLQLLFYSVGIGQISSEVPQNLSASRPQDRQFILSSKKLLLSDSGFYLCAWSGDSSEQYFGPGTRLTVT.

The chain employs TRBV9 and TRBJ2-1, with D tentatively TRBD2 (6 bases). Germline CDR1 reads SGDLS; CDR2 reads YYNGEE. The length of the CDR3 is 15 residues. With 0 bases removed from V and 5 bases from J, the gap between germline ends came to 12 bases. CDR3 protein: CASSVDLATHNEQFF. The CDR3 DNA is TGTGCCAGCAGCGTAGACCTAGCGACCCACAATGAGCAGTTCTTC. Complete variable domain (other parts from reference TRBV9 and TRBJ2-1): DSGVTQTPKHLITATGQRVTLRCSPRSGDLSVYWYQQSLDQGLQFLIQYYNGEERAKGNILERFSAQQFPDLHSELNLSSLELGDSALYFCASSVDLATHNEQFFGPGTRLTVL.

The chain uses TRBV7-9 and TRBJ1-1, with 8 nucleotides matching TRBD1. The ends lost 6 bases at V and 3 bases at J; junction bases unmatched: 9. The CDR3 sequence is 15 residues long. Per germline, CDR1 SEHNR and CDR2 FQNEAQ (reference sequence). The CDR3 spells CASSFLPQGDTEAFF. CDR3 coding DNA: TGTGCCAGCAGTTTTCTTCCACAGGGGGACACTGAAGCTTTCTTT.

The chain carries TRBV7-2 and TRBJ2-2; 10 bases match TRBD1. Trimming took 4 bases from V and 3 from J; bases not matched to a gene: 11. This CDR3 contains 18 residues. The germline V gene has CDR1 SGHTA and CDR2 FQGNSA. This CDR3 is CASSYPRGTGDYTGELFF. In DNA, the CDR3 is TGTGCCAGCAGCTACCCCCGCGGGACAGGGGACTACACCGGGGAGCTGTTTTTT.

The chain has TRBV28 and TRBJ2-7, with unresolved D. Germline loops: CDR1 MDHEN, CDR2 SYDVKM. The CDR3 contains 12 residues. Here the CDR3 DNA reads TGTGCCAGCAGTTTTCTTAGCACAAATAAAGGCGTC. Its protein product is CASSFLSTNKGV.

The genes are TRBV10-3 and TRBJ2-7, with D unresolved. The CDR3 loop spans 13 amino acids. Germline V lookup: CDR1 ENHRY, CDR2 SYGVKD. V shed 9 bases and J shed 5 bases, with 17 bases lying between them. The CDR3 protein is CAITPAAPNEQYF. In nucleotides, the CDR3 is TGTGCCATAACCCCGGCGGCCCCCAACGAGCAGTACTTC.

This chain connects TRBV19 to TRBJ1-5, with D possibly being TRBD1 (5 bases). CDR1 is LNHDA and CDR2 is SQIVND in the germline V gene (reference sequence). V was cut by 4 bases and J by 0 bases, with 10 bases left in between. The CDR3 consists of 15 residues. The CDR3 is CASSTSGHSNQPQHF. Written as DNA, the CDR3 is TGTGCCAGTAGTACATCCGGACATAGCAATCAGCCCCAGCATTTT.

V usage is TRBV11-2 and J usage is TRBJ1-1; D is unclear. This CDR3 has 13 residues. Germline V CDR1 and CDR2: SGHAT, FQNNGV. The V end lost 3 bases, the J end lost 1 base, and 6 bases lay between the germline ends. The CDR3 reads CASSFQGNTEAFF. In DNA form, the CDR3 reads TGTGCCAGCAGCTTTCAAGGGAACACTGAAGCTTTCTTT.

For this clone: In the same sample, other DNA sequences code for this CDR3. This sequence joins TRBV9 and TRBJ1-1, with a weak D call TRBD1 (6 bases). CDR3 size: 14 residues. Germline-derived CDR1 and CDR2 are SGDLS and YYNGEE. The V end was cut by 0 bases, the J end by 5 bases, with 11 bases between. CDR3 loop: CASSVEGGLTEAFF. The CDR3 DNA sequence: TGTGCCAGCAGCGTAGAGGGGGGGCTGACTGAAGCTTTCTTT.

The genes are TRBV7-9 and TRBJ2-1; D uncertain. The germline V gene encodes CDR1 SEHNR and CDR2 FQNEAQ (reference sequence). Deletions cut 5 bases from V and 6 bases from J, with 11 bases between. This CDR3 contains 13 residues. CDR3 sequence reads: CASSPRDFNEQFF. CDR3 coding DNA: TGTGCCAGCAGCCCAAGGGATTTCAATGAGCAGTTCTTC. Filled out from reference TRBV7-9 and TRBJ2-1, the complete variable domain reads DTGVSQNPRHKITKRGQNVTFRCDPISEHNRLYWYRQTLGQGPEFLTYFQNEAQLEKSRLLSDRFSAERPKGSFSTLEIQRTEQGDSAMYLCASSPRDFNEQFFGPGTRLTVL.

This sequence joins TRBV28 and TRBJ1-3; a possible D gene is TRBD1 (6 bases). V was shortened by 5 bases and J by 0 bases, with 14 bases between the two germline ends. Germline CDR1 MDHEN, CDR2 SYDVKM. This CDR3 has 16 residues. The chain's CDR3 is CASSLPDSLSGNTIYF. The DNA for the CDR3 is TGTGCCAGCAGTCTCCCGGACAGTCTCTCTGGAAACACCATATATTTT. The full variable domain, with the rest looked up from reference TRBV28 and TRBJ1-3, is DVKVTQSSRYLVKRTGEKVFLECVQDMDHENMFWYRQDPGLGLRLIYFSYDVKMKEKGDIPEGYSVSREKKERFSLILESASTNQTSMYLCASSLPDSLSGNTIYFGEGSWLTVV.